This T cell receptor (beta chain) derives from a study of OX40 agonist ivuxolimab in advanced cancers. This CDR3 is built from 13 residues. Germline V lookup: CDR1 LGHNT, CDR2 FRNRAP. TCRdb's table, derived via immunoSEQ multiplex PCR, lists solely in-frame clones and lacks some. The profile shows more than 70,000 clones, 92% of them singletons. A remark on this clone: A junction boundary mismatches the germline segment, possibly from a read error.

The sample consisted of CD4+ or CD8+ T cells sorted from blood, taken in a trial of the OX40 agonist ivuxolimab. The rearrangement uses TRBV12-5 and TRBJ1-2; D is perhaps TRBD1 (6 bases). The TCR sequence derives from an adult with an advanced solid tumor such as melanoma, head and neck, liver or kidney cancer. The CDR3 bases are TGTGCTAGTGGTTTGTCCCTGGGGGGGCCGCACCCCTTC. Protein: CASGLSLGGPHPF.